Listed below are T cell receptor beta chains from one sample, sequenced in a study of shared clonotypes between healthy human individuals. Produced via immunoSEQ multiplex PCR; TCRdb's table is partial and in-frame only. The data hold some 2,000,000 clones, with about 95% observed a single time. Sequencing was carried out using naive CD8+ T cells sorted from blood. These receptor sequences come from a man aged 18 to 35 in good health. Each CDR3 is given with its conserved first and last residue. D genes are given only for firm matches. Size values are once, few and many counts, or a class for expanded clones, and some rows have none.

TRBJ2-5,TRBV7-9,.,.,CASSLTTTRLQDQYF,TGTGCCAGCAGCTTAACTACGACTAGGTTGCAAGACCAGTACTTC
TRBJ2-7,TRBV30,.,.,CAWTYSSYEQYF,TGTGCCTGGACCTACAGCTCCTACGAGCAGTACTTC
TRBJ2-5,TRBV27,once,.,CASSLRGWETQYF,TGTGCCAGCAGTTTAAGGGGGTGGGAGACCCAGTACTTC
TRBJ2-7,TRBV30,.,TRBD1,CASETGTGSYEQYF,TGTGCCTCGGAGACTGGGACAGGGTCCTACGAGCAGTACTTC
TRBJ1-5,TRBV25-1,.,TRBD1,CASSETGQGTQPQHF,TGTGCCAGCAGTGAAACCGGACAGGGTACCCAGCCCCAGCATTTT
TRBJ1-4,TRBV27,.,.,CASSSEQGIGEKLFF,TGTGCCAGCAGTTCAGAACAGGGAATTGGTGAAAAACTGTTTTTT
TRBJ2-5,TRBV5-1,.,.,CASSSPRREETQYF,TGCGCCAGCAGCTCTCCCAGGCGGGAAGAGACCCAGTACTTC
TRBJ2-5,TRBV7-9,.,.,CASSALGWPETQYF,TGTGCCAGCAGCGCGCTAGGATGGCCGGAGACCCAGTACTTC
TRBJ2-2,TRBV7-8,.,.,CASSLALAGPGTGELFF,TGTGCCAGCAGCTTAGCGCTGGCTGGACCGGGCACCGGGGAGCTGTTTTTT
TRBJ1-5,TRBV19,.,TRBD1,CASRPIRDRLNQPQHF,TGTGCCAGTAGACCTATCCGGGACAGGCTAAATCAGCCCCAGCATTTT
TRBJ2-3,TRBV9,once,.,CASSVARGFRTDTQYF,TGTGCCAGCAGCGTAGCTAGGGGTTTTCGCACAGATACGCAGTATTTT
TRBJ1-1,TRBV10-1,.,.,CASSESRQRAFF,TGCGCCAGCAGTGAGTCGAGGCAGCGAGCTTTCTTT
TRBJ2-2,TRBV25-1,once,.,CASSSLRGSNTGELFF,TGTGCCAGCAGCAGCCTCAGGGGATCGAACACCGGGGAGCTGTTTTTT
TRBJ2-7,TRBV2,.,.,CASSEARQTSSYEQYF,TGTGCCAGCAGTGAAGCTCGACAAACCAGCTCCTACGAGCAGTACTTC
TRBJ1-4,TRBV5-1,.,.,CASTPEGGEKLFF,TGCGCCAGCACCCCCGAAGGCGGGGAAAAACTGTTTTTT
TRBJ2-1,TRBV27,.,.,CASSFSGAHNEQFF,TGTGCCAGCAGTTTTAGCGGAGCCCACAATGAGCAGTTCTTC
TRBJ2-7,TRBV5-4,.,TRBD1,CASSFDRGSYEQYF,TGTGCCAGCAGCTTTGACAGGGGTAGCTACGAGCAGTACTTC
TRBJ2-2,TRBV2,.,.,CATLGGSGNTGELFF,TGTGCCACCCTCGGGGGTAGCGGGAACACCGGGGAGCTGTTTTTT
TRBJ1-2,TRBV2,once,TRBD1,CASTPGTGGPTYYGYTF,TGTGCCAGCACCCCCGGGACAGGGGGCCCTACTTACTATGGCTACACCTTC
TRBJ2-1,TRBV30,.,.,CAWSIDAYNEQFF,TGTGCCTGGAGTATCGATGCCTACAATGAGCAGTTCTTC
TRBJ1-2,TRBV6-5,.,TRBD1,CASSSGGIYYGYTF,TGTGCCAGCAGCTCAGGGGGTATATACTATGGCTACACCTTC
TRBJ2-7,TRBV5-1,.,TRBD2,CASSPRTSGIAHEQYF,TGCGCCAGCAGCCCCCGGACTAGCGGGATAGCCCACGAGCAGTACTTC
TRBJ1-2,TRBV6-5,once,TRBD1,CASSYQNRDSYGYTF,TGTGCCAGCAGTTACCAAAACCGGGACAGCTATGGCTACACCTTC
TRBJ1-1,TRBV10-1,.,TRBD1,CASRGQGSTEAFF,TGCGCCAGCCGAGGACAGGGATCCACTGAAGCTTTCTTT
TRBJ2-1,TRBV7-2,.,.,CASSPGILLYNEQFF,TGTGCCAGCAGCCCAGGGATTCTCCTATACAATGAGCAGTTCTTC
TRBJ2-3,TRBV9,.,TRBD2,CASSDSGTSGSTDTQYF,TGTGCCAGCAGCGATTCCGGGACTAGCGGAAGCACAGATACGCAGTATTTT
TRBJ2-2,TRBV19,.,TRBD2,CASSIGLAGAGELFF,TGTGCCAGTAGTATAGGCCTAGCGGGAGCCGGGGAGCTGTTTTTT
TRBJ2-5,TRBV15,.,.,CATSLTGGWGLETQYF,TGTGCCACCAGCCTTACCGGGGGTTGGGGGTTAGAGACCCAGTACTTC
TRBJ2-7,TRBV4-1,once,.,CASSPPAGPYEQYF,TGCGCCAGCAGCCCGCCGGCCGGTCCCTACGAGCAGTACTTC
TRBJ1-6,TRBV30,many,TRBD1,CAWSVNPTPGQGHSPLHF,TGTGCCTGGAGTGTAAACCCTACCCCTGGACAGGGCCATTCACCCCTCCACTTT
TRBJ1-2,TRBV27,.,.,CASSLYPSGETNYGYTF,TGTGCCAGCAGTTTGTACCCCTCCGGGGAAACAAACTATGGCTACACCTTC
TRBJ2-2,TRBV5-6,.,.,CASSLVDTGELFF,TGTGCCAGCAGCTTGGTGGACACCGGGGAGCTGTTTTTT
TRBJ1-4,TRBV7-6,.,.,CASSLGSAREKLFF,TGTGCCAGCAGCTTAGGGAGCGCGCGAGAAAAACTGTTTTTT
TRBJ2-3,TRBV2,.,TRBD1,CATQYVQGPTDTQYF,TGTGCCACCCAGTATGTACAGGGGCCCACAGATACGCAGTATTTT